This TCR beta chain was observed in a study of cytomegalovirus exposure and HLA in healthy donors (dated by TCRdb to 2015 to 2018). Concerning the study at large: A later analysis indicated that the 120 validation repertoires were generated on the platform also employed for the roughly 730 repertoires of the first cohort. The study aimed to test whether signatures of past pathogen exposure could be identified by cataloging public T cell receptors. A separate validation cohort of more than 100 different subjects was used in addition to the roughly 700-subject first cohort. To predict cytomegalovirus infection status, the study brought together high-throughput TCR immunosequencing, statistical association of individual TCRs with disease status, and machine learning. Results the study describes overall, beyond this receptor: The study listed 164 TCR beta chains as associated with cytomegalovirus. All 120 or so repertoires were used to score co-occurrence in the validation cohort in a later analysis, because that analysis had no HLA typing for the cohort. Of the cluster scores, roughly 95% were above 0 in a later analysis, which found that TCRs clustered in the first cohort also tended to co-occur in the approximately 130 validation repertoires. Three of the identified cytomegalovirus-associated TCR beta chains were confirmed in vitro to be specific for cytomegalovirus antigens. The authors suggested that the approach could potentially be generalized to other disease states and immunological phenotypes. Across donors, most TCR sequences were observed very rarely, whereas some public TCRs were present in many individuals. In both the original and validation cohorts, the classifier was reported to diagnose cytomegalovirus status with high specificity and sensitivity.

The CDR3 covers 14 residues, taking in both the cysteine and the phenylalanine. Solely the CDR3 DNA is kept, with 42 bases framed from the first base. The germline ends are 8 bases apart after V is trimmed by 1 base and J by 2 bases. Looking up the germline V gene yields CDR1 MGHRA and CDR2 YSYEKL. Library preparation employed the immunoSEQ multiplex PCR assay. The authors processed their data as follows. A statistical classification framework was built for diagnosing cytomegalovirus status from the catalog of TCR beta chain sequences. This is the immuneACCESS table as TCRdb keeps it, with only in-frame sequences that have V and J called. A part of the clones is gone; compared with another copy, unresolved V genes explain less than half, and the rest is unexplained. Clone size and V and J calls were adopted from that table, with D and trimming inferred from the DNA. The sample includes tens of thousands of clones, with 95% observed a single time. Jointly, the top ten make up approximately 6.8% of the sample.

Separate from the roughly 630-subject first cohort, the validation cohort of 120 subjects was the group to which the donors belonged. Regarding this clone: Its antigen is unknown. No base-level quality is on record; no much larger clone is a single base apart.

Here the chain combines TRBV4-1 and TRBJ2-5, with no confidently assigned D gene. The sequence was collected from a woman between 18 and 29 years old in good health and CMV-seropositive. The source material was PBMCs. The CDR3 reads CASSQGHTQETQYF. The sequenced DNA: TGCGCCAGCAGCCAAGGACATACACAAGAGACCCAGTACTTC.